The source of this T cell receptor beta chain is a study of CD8 T cells in Susac syndrome. Study results and caveats: The authors acknowledged that their TCR sequencing and HLA analysis involved a relatively small number of individuals.

Details on this clonotype: The target antigen is unknown.

CD8+ and CD4+ T cells from blood underwent TCR beta sequencing, which was carried out in a high-throughput format. Reverse transcription of roughly 0.5 to 1 ug RNA was performed with random hexamers. The immunoSEQ assay covered 54 Vbeta and 13 Jbeta segments for CDR3. TCRdb fed the immunoSEQ multiplex PCR reads into MiXCR, producing one record per CDR3 protein. The data show some 120,000 distinct CDR3 sequences, about 95% seen once. CDR3 length equals 16 residues. V shed 5 bases and J shed 5 bases, with 16 bases lying between them. Germline V gene data show CDR1 as SNHLY and CDR2 as FYNNEI. This receptor was identified in a human donor with multiple sclerosis. This sequence joins TRBV2 and TRBJ1-6, with D maybe TRBD1 (5 bases). The source material was CD4+ T cells from PBMCs. The CDR3 bases are TGTGCCAGCAGTCCCGCATCCGACAGAAATAATTCACCCCTCCACTTT. This gives the protein CASSPASDRNNSPLHF.